This T cell receptor beta chain derives from a study of T cells in Graves' hyperthyroidism and ophthalmopathy. About the research overall: Peripheral blood specimens were obtained at initial diagnosis, prior to any treatment. General study findings and limits: Researchers found most expanded thyroid clonotypes above 0.001 in blood as well.

The CDR3 sequence is 13 residues long. Trimming removed 6 bases at V and 1 base at J, with 13 bases between. Germline V gives CDR1 DFQATT, CDR2 SNEGSKA (reference sequence). Researchers amplified the TCR beta CDR3 regions from RNA transcripts. HTBI primers were employed in a first-round RT-PCR of the TCR CDR3. TCRdb analysed the multiplex PCR reads with MiXCR anew, one entry per CDR3 protein. The sample has approximately 630,000 distinct CDR3 sequences, 15% to 20% seen once. This clonotype was seen more than once but under ten times. What it recognizes is unknown. Graves' hyperthyroidism qualified as stable when ophthalmopathy did not progress within 18 months.

The sequenced sample consisted of blood. This TCR came from a woman in her 30s with Graves' hyperthyroidism. This chain joins TRBV20-1 and TRBJ2-7, with D hard to call. CDR3 sequence reads: CSAKTIYSYEQYF. DNA for the CDR3: TGCAGTGCCAAGACGATATATTCCTACGAGCAGTACTTC.